These 19 T cell receptor beta chains were all obtained from the same sample, sequenced in a study of blood T cells in healthy people across ages. With a J-beta primer mix and a sample-barcoded 5' primer, a second PCR ran about 7 to 12 cycles. MiXCR, run by TCRdb on the 5' RACE reads, gives a single entry per CDR3 protein. The sample lists more than 1,400,000 distinct CDR3 sequences; around 39% were seen once. Sequenced: blood. The receptors were gathered from a woman aged 18-35 years in good health.

DNA of the CDR3: TGCAGTGCTAGAGAGACTAGCGGGGTTAGCTCCTACAATGAGCAGTTCTTC. This sequence encodes CSARETSGVSSYNEQFF. The genes are TRBV20-1 and TRBJ2-1, with 11 nucleotides matching TRBD2. This CDR3 has 17 amino acids. V was pared by 0 bases and J by 0 bases, with 4 bases of the junction left unmatched. Germline values: CDR1 DFQATT, CDR2 SNEGSKA (reference sequence).

In this sample, this clonotype turned up a few times. V usage is TRBV5-1 and J usage is TRBJ2-7, with 14 bases identical to TRBD2. The germline V gene encodes CDR1 SGHRS and CDR2 YFSETQ. V gave up 4 bases and J gave up 0 bases; unmatched junction bases: 12. This CDR3 is 19 amino acids long. CDR3 sequence reads: CASSPGLAGGHSSSYEQYF. The DNA for the CDR3 is TGCGCCAGCAGCCCAGGACTAGCGGGGGGCCATTCAAGCTCCTACGAGCAGTACTTC.

The chain carries TRBV29-1 and TRBJ2-1; perhaps TRBD2 as D (6 bases). The V and J ends lost 0 bases and 3 bases respectively, with 9 bases between them. Germline V gene sequence: CDR1 SQVTM, CDR2 ANQGSEA. The length of the CDR3 is 14 residues. The CDR3 here is CSVEDTRGYNEQFF. As DNA, the CDR3 is TGCAGCGTTGAAGATACGCGGGGCTACAATGAGCAGTTCTTC.

The chain carries TRBV10-3 and TRBJ2-2, with D possibly being TRBD1 (5 bases). The V and J ends lost 0 bases and 4 bases respectively, with 9 bases between them. Germline loops: CDR1 ENHRY, CDR2 SYGVKD. The CDR3 spans 15 residues. The CDR3 DNA reads as TGTGCCATCAGTGAGTCGACAGCCTCCACCGGGGAGCTGTTTTTT. It codes for CAISESTASTGELFF.

This clonotype was observed a handful of times. The J gene is TRBJ2-5, the V gene TRBV5-1; no clear D. The J call may be wrong; the DNA end is better matched by TRBJ2-7. This CDR3 contains 12 residues. The germline CDR1 and CDR2 sequences are SGHRS and YFSETQ. The CDR3 is CASSDTTVEQYF. DNA for the CDR3: TGCGCCAGCAGCGATACAACCGTCGAGCAGTACTTC.

This clonotype was detected only a few times. This rearrangement joins TRBV27 to TRBJ2-3; perhaps TRBD2 as D (5 bases). Germline-derived CDR1 and CDR2 are MNHEY and SMNVEV (reference sequence). CDR3 size: 17 residues. V shed 2 bases and J shed 6 bases, with 21 bases lying between them. The CDR3 protein is CASSLVASHLTGDTQYF. The CDR3 region has the DNA TGTGCCAGCAGTTTAGTAGCTAGCCATCTAACCGGGGATACGCAGTATTTT.

The chain carries TRBV30 and TRBJ1-2; the D is unclear. This CDR3 region has 11 residues. The V and J ends lost 1 base and 8 bases respectively, with 8 bases between them. Germline V gene sequence: CDR1 GTSNPN, CDR2 SVGIG (reference sequence). The CDR3 coding sequence is TGTGCCTGGAGTGCCTCTATCGGCTACACCTTC. Protein product: CAWSASIGYTF.

This clonotype came up a few times. The chain recombines TRBV5-1 with TRBJ2-3, with 7 positions matching TRBD1. Germline V gives CDR1 SGHRS, CDR2 YFSETQ. The CDR3 has 15 amino acids. V lost 5 bases to trimming and J lost 2 bases; unmatched junction nucleotides: 8. The CDR3 coding sequence is TGCGCCAGCAGAGGGGGCGGACAGGACACAGATACGCAGTATTTT. Protein: CASRGGGQDTDTQYF. The full variable domain, its missing parts supplied by reference TRBV5-1 and TRBJ2-3, is KAGVTQTPRYLIKTRGQQVTLSCSPISGHRSVSWYQQTPGQGLQFLFEYFSETQRNKGNFPGRFSGRQFSNSRSEMNVSTLELGDSALYLCASRGGGQDTDTQYFGPGTRLTVL.

The table lists this clonotype with a few counts. CDR3 amino acids: CSARPPGQSTDTQYF. The CDR3 DNA reads as TGCAGTGCCCGACCGCCGGGGCAAAGCACAGATACGCAGTATTTT. The chain employs TRBV20-1 and TRBJ2-3; the D gene could be TRBD1 or TRBD2 (5 bases each). Germline CDR1 is DFQATT and CDR2 is SNEGSKA (reference sequence). Trimming left V 6 bases short and J 0 bases short, with 16 bases between. The CDR3 consists of 15 residues.

The sample holds a few counts of this clonotype. CDR3 sequence reads: CASSRLPRETQYF. In DNA, the CDR3 is TGTGCCAGCAGCCGACTGCCCCGAGAGACCCAGTACTTC. This chain connects TRBV7-7 to TRBJ2-5; no clear D gene. Germline CDR1 reads SSHAT; CDR2 reads FNYEAQ (reference sequence). The CDR3 is 13 residues long. V was clipped by 5 bases and J by 4 bases, with 11 bases between them.

The CDR3 is CAISEGLSGTEAFF. CDR3 nucleotide sequence: TGTGCCATCAGTGAGGGATTAAGTGGCACTGAAGCTTTCTTT. V gene TRBV10-3 combines with J gene TRBJ1-1; D gene ambiguous. Trimming took off 2 bases at V and 4 bases at J, with 11 bases between the two ends. Germline CDR1 is ENHRY and CDR2 is SYGVKD. The length of the CDR3 is 14 residues.

This clonotype has just a few counts. The chain employs TRBV4-1 and TRBJ2-5; D unresolved. CDR1 and CDR2 (germline): MGHRA, YSYEKL. The CDR3 consists of 14 residues. V lost 4 bases and J 2 bases, leaving 11 bases between the germline ends. The CDR3 region has the DNA TGCGCCAGCAGCCGAGGAACAGAGCAAGAGACCCAGTACTTC. It codes for CASSRGTEQETQYF.

CDR3 coding DNA: TGCAATGTCCAGACCGGGACTAGCGGGGTTAATCCCTACGAGCAGTACTTC. Residues: CNVQTGTSGVNPYEQYF. The chain joins TRBV20-1 to TRBJ2-7, with TRBD2 matching 13 bases. The CDR3 sequence is 17 residues long. Germline CDR1 is DFQATT and CDR2 is SNEGSKA (reference sequence).

The chain has TRBV20-1 and TRBJ2-2; tentatively, D is TRBD1 (6 bases). Per germline, CDR1 DFQATT and CDR2 SNEGSKA (reference sequence). V lost 6 bases, J lost 5 bases, and 16 bases lay in between. The CDR3 runs to 14 residues. DNA for the CDR3: TGCAGTGCCGGCCCAAAAAGGGGGACCGGGGAGCTGTTTTTT. This gives the protein CSAGPKRGTGELFF.

V and J are TRBV9 and TRBJ2-5, with D tentatively TRBD2 (7 bases). The CDR3 totals 16 residues. The V gene's germline CDR1 is SGDLS and CDR2 YYNGEE. V was clipped by 3 bases and J by 1 base, with 16 bases between them. This CDR3 is CASSGSGGGAQETQYF. The DNA for the CDR3 is TGTGCCAGCAGCGGATCCGGTGGGGGGGCCCAAGAGACCCAGTACTTC.

This chain uses TRBV20-1 with TRBJ2-1; no reliable D call. CDR3 length equals 14 residues. Trimming cost V 6 bases and J 0 bases, with 12 bases left between them. Germline loops: CDR1 DFQATT, CDR2 SNEGSKA (reference sequence). In DNA, the CDR3 is TGCAGTGCCCCCGGCTCGCTCTCCTACAATGAGCAGTTCTTC. This sequence encodes CSAPGSLSYNEQFF.

This clonotype was seen ten or more times. The chain couples TRBV20-1 to TRBJ2-1; TRBD2 might be the D (6 bases). Looked up from germline, CDR1 is DFQATT and CDR2 is SNEGSKA (reference sequence). V was cut by 6 bases and J by 10 bases, with 10 bases left in between. CDR3 length: 10 amino acids. The CDR3 bases are TGCAGTGCCGCGGGATACGAGCAGTTCTTC. This sequence encodes CSAAGYEQFF.

In this sample, this clonotype turned up a few times. This rearrangement joins TRBV28 to TRBJ2-3; D remains ambiguous. CDR3 size: 14 residues. The germline gives CDR1 MDHEN, CDR2 SYDVKM. V shed 6 bases and J shed 2 bases, with 12 bases lying between them. The CDR3, as DNA: TGTGCCAGCAGCGATGAAAGGGACACAGATACGCAGTATTTT. Translating it yields CASSDERDTDTQYF.

The table lists this clonotype with a count of one. The chain is built from TRBV7-9 and TRBJ1-1; D possibly corresponds to TRBD1 (5 bases). The CDR3 loop spans 14 amino acids. V was shortened by 5 bases and J by 6 bases, with 16 bases between the two germline ends. CDR1 is SEHNR and CDR2 is FQNEAQ in the germline V gene (reference sequence). This CDR3 is CASSPFGAGAEAFF. The CDR3 nucleotides read TGTGCCAGCAGCCCATTCGGGGCGGGCGCTGAAGCTTTCTTT.